The source of this T cell receptor beta chain is a study of cytomegalovirus exposure and HLA in healthy donors. Note on this clone: Its target is not known.

The study sampled nominally healthy donors, though unrecorded immune exposures were likely. Both 60 Vbeta primers and 13 Jbeta primers went into the PCR. Clones were read by immunoSEQ multiplex PCR, and TCRdb kept only the in-frame ones, dropping some. The sample lists 88,000 or so clones, approximately 60% occurring once. Germline V gene sequence: CDR1 MNHEY, CDR2 SVGAGI. The V gene lost 6 bases and the J gene lost 1 base, with 16 bases spanning the gap. This CDR3 is 15 amino acids long. General study findings and limits: Presence/absence analyses took donor sequencing depth as roughly uniform. Trimming of TCR beta V- and J-genes showed a link, identified in a later analysis, to a missense DCLRE1C variant.

This receptor was identified in a male donor in good health and CMV-seropositive. The chain has TRBV6-5 and TRBJ2-7; perhaps TRBD1 as D (6 bases). Source material: PBMCs. Written as DNA, the CDR3 is TGTGCCAGCAGCTACGAAACAGGGCTATCCTACGAGCAGTACTTC. Translating gives CASSYETGLSYEQYF.